One T cell receptor (beta chain) is described in this entry. The target antigen is unknown. This record belongs to a study of cytomegalovirus exposure and HLA in healthy donors. Study-wide results and caveats: Most TCR sequences were seen very rarely across donors, but some public TCRs occurred in many. Researchers reported in a later analysis that a missense DCLRE1C variant was tied to TCR beta V- and J-gene trimming. Most subjects had HLA-A and HLA-B alleles reportedly predicted accurately by TCR beta sequences.

V was shortened by 2 bases and J by 6 bases, with 10 bases between the two germline ends. CDR3 length equals 13 residues. Germline CDR1 reads SNHLY; CDR2 reads FYNNEI. The PCR made use of 60 Vbeta and 13 Jbeta primers. Generated by immunoSEQ multiplex PCR, the TCRdb table keeps only in-frame clones and is missing some. The sample contains 120,000 to 150,000 clones, about 86% of which appear only once. The sequence was collected from a man aged 35 to 55 in good health and CMV-seropositive. Sequences were obtained from PBMCs. The gene calls are TRBV2 and TRBJ1-1; D perhaps matches TRBD1 (5 bases). For the CDR3, the DNA is TGTGCCAGCAGTGAACAGGGTGGGTCTGAAGCTTTCTTT. This sequence encodes CASSEQGGSEAFF. Using reference TRBV2 and TRBJ1-1 for the parts outside the CDR3, the full variable domain is EPEVTQTPSHQVTQMGQEVILRCVPISNHLYFYWYRQILGQKVEFLVSFYNNEISEKSEIFDDQFSVERPDGSNFTLKIRSTKLEDSAMYFCASSEQGGSEAFFGQGTRLTVV.